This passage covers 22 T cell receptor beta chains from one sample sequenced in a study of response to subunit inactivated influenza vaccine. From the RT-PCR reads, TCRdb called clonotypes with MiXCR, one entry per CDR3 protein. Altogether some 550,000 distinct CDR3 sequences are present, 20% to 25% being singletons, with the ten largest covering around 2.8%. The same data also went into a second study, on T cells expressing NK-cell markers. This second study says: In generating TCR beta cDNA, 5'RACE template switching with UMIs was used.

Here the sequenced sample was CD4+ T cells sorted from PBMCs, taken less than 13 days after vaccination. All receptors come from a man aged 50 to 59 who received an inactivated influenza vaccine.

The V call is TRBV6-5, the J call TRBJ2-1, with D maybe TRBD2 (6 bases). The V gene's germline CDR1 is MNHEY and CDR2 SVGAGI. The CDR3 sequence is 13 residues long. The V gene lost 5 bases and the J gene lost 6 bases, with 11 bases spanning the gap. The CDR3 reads CASSKETSNEQFF. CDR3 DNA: TGTGCCAGCAGTAAGGAGACTAGCAATGAGCAGTTCTTC.

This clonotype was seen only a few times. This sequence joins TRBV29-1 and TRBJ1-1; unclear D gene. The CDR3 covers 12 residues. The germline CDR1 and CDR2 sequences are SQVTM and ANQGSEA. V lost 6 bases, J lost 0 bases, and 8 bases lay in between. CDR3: CSVGSMNTEAFF. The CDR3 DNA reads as TGCAGCGTAGGGTCAATGAACACTGAAGCTTTCTTT.

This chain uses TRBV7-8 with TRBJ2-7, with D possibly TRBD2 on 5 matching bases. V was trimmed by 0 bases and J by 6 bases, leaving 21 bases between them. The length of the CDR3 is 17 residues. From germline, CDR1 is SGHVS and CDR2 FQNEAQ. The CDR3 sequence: CASSLARVAREGREQYF. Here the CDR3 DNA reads TGTGCCAGCAGCTTAGCGCGCGTAGCGAGAGAGGGTCGCGAGCAGTACTTC.

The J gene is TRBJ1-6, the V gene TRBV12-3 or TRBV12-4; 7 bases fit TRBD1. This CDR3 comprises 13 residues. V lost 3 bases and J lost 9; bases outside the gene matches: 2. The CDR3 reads CASSFRTGSPLHF. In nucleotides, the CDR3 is TGTGCCAGCAGTTTCAGGACAGGTTCACCCCTCCACTTT.

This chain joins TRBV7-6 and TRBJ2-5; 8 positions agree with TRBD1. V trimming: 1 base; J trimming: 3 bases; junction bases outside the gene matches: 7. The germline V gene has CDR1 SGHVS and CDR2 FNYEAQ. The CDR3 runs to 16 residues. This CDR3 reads CASSLGSGGAKETQYF. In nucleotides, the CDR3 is TGTGCCAGCAGCTTAGGTTCAGGGGGCGCGAAAGAGACCCAGTACTTC. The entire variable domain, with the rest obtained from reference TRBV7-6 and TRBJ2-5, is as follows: GAGVSQSPRYKVTKRGQDVALRCDPISGHVSLYWYRQALGQGPEFLTYFNYEAQQDKSGLPNDRFSAERPEGSISTLTIQRTEQRDSAMYRCASSLGSGGAKETQYFGPGTRLLVL.

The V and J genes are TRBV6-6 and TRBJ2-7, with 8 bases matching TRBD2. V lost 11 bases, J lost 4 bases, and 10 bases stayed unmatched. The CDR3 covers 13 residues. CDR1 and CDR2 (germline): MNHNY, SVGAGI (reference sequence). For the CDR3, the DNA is TGTGCCCTCGGGGGGGGAAACCCGTACGAGCAGTACTTC. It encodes CALGGGNPYEQYF.

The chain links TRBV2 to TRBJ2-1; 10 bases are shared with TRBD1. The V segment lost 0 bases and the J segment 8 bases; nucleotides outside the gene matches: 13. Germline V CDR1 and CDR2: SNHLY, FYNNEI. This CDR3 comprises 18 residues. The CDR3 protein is CASSEAYGEGQGHDEQFF. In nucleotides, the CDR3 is TGTGCCAGCAGTGAAGCGTATGGGGAGGGACAGGGGCACGATGAGCAGTTCTTC. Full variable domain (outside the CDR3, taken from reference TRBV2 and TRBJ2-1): EPEVTQTPSHQVTQMGQEVILRCVPISNHLYFYWYRQILGQKVEFLVSFYNNEISEKSEIFDDQFSVERPDGSNFTLKIRSTKLEDSAMYFCASSEAYGEGQGHDEQFFGPGTRLTVL.

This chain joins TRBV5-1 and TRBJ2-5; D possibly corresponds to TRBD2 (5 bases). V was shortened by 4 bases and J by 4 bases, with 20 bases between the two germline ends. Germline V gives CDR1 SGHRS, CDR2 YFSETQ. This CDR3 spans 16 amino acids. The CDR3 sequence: CASSTTGPGERETQYF. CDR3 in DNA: TGCGCCAGCAGCACAACCGGGCCTGGGGAGCGAGAGACCCAGTACTTC.

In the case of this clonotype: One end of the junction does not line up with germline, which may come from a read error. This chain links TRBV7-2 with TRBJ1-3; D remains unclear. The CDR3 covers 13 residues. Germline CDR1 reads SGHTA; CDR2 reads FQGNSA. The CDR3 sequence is CARSLYEPSPIYF. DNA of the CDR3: TGTGCCCGCAGCTTATATGAGCCGAGTCCCATATATTTT.

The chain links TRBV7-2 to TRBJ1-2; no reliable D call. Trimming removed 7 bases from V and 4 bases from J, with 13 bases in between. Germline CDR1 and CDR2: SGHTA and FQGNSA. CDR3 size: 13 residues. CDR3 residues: CASTPNWGYGYTF. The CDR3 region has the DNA TGTGCCAGCACCCCAAACTGGGGCTATGGCTACACCTTC.

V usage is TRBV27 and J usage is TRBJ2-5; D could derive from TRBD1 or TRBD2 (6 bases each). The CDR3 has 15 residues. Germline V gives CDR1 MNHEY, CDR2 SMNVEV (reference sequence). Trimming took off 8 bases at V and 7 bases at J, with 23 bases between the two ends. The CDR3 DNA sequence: TGTGCCAGCTCGTCCTCGGGGGCGGCCAGTTGGACCCAGTACTTC. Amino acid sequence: CASSSSGAASWTQYF.

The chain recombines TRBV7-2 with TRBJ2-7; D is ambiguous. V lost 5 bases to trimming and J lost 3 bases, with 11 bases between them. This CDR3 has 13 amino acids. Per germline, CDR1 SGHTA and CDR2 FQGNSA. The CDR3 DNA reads TGTGCCAGCAGCGCCAGATGGTTCTACGAGCAGTACTTC. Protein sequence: CASSARWFYEQYF.

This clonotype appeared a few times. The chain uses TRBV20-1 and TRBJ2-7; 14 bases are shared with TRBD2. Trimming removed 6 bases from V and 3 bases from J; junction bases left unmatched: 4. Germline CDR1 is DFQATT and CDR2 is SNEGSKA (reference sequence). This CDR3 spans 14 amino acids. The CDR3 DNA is TGCAGTGCGAGGACTAGCGGGGGGCTCTACGAGCAGTACTTC. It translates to CSARTSGGLYEQYF.

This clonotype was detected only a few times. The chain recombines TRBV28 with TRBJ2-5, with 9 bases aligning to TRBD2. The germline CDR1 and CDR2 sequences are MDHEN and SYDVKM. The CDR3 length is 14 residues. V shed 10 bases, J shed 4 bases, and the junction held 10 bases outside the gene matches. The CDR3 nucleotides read TGTGCCACCCGGAGCGGGGGGAAAACAGAGACCCAGTACTTC. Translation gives CATRSGGKTETQYF.

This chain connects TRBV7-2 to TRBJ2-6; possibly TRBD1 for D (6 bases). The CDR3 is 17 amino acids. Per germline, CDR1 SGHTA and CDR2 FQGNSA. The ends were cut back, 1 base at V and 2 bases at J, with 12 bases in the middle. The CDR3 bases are TGTGCCAGCAGCTTAGTAGGGGGTCATACTGGGGCCAACGTCCTGACTTTC. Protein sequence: CASSLVGGHTGANVLTF.

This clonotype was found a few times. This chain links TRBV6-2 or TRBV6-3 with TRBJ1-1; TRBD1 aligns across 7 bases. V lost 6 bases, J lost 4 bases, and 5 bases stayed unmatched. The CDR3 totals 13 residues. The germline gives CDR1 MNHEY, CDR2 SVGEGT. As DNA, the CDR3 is TGTGCCAGCAGGGTAGCAGGGGGCACTGAAGCTTTCTTT. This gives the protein CASRVAGGTEAFF.

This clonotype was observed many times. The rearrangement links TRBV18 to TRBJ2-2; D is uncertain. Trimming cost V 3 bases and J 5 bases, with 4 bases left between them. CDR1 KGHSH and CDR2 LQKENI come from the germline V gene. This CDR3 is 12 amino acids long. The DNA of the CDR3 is TGTGCCAGCTCACCTCTAACCGGGGAGCTGTTTTTT. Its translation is CASSPLTGELFF.

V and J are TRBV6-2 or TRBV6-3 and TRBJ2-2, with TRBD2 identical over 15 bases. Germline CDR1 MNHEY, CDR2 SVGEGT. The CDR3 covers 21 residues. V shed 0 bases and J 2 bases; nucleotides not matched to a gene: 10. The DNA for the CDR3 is TGTGCCAGCAGTTACTCGATAGGACTAGCGGGGGGGAGTTCAAACACCGGGGAGCTGTTTTTT. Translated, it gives CASSYSIGLAGGSSNTGELFF.

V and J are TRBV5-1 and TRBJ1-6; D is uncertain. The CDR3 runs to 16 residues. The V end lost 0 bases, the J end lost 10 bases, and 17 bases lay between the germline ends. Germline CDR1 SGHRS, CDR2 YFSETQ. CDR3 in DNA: TGCGCCAGCAGCTTGGCCGGACCTCTCCATGGGTCACCCCTCCACTTT. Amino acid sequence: CASSLAGPLHGSPLHF.

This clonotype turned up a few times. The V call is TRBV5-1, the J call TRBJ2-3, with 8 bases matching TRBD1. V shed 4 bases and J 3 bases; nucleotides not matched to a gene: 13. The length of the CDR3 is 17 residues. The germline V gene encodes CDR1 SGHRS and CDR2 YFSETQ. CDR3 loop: CASSSLNTGGSTDTQYF. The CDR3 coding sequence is TGCGCCAGCAGCAGCTTGAACACAGGGGGGAGTACAGATACGCAGTATTTT.

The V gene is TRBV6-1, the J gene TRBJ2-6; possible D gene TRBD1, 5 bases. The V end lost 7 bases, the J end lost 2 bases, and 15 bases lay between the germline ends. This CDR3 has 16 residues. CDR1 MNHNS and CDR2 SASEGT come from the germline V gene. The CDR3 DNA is TGTGCCAGCACCCGAGAATCAGGGACTGGGGCCAACGTCCTGACTTTC. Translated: CASTRESGTGANVLTF.

The CDR3 nucleotides are TGTGCCATCAGTACCGGGACAGAACACACCGGGGAGCTGTTTTTT. Its translation is CAISTGTEHTGELFF. This chain joins TRBV10-3 and TRBJ2-2, with 7 nucleotides matching TRBD1. Trimming at V came to 5 bases and at J to 3 bases, leaving 6 bases not matched to a gene. The germline V gene has CDR1 ENHRY and CDR2 SYGVKD. The CDR3 extends over 15 amino acids.